The 31 T cell receptor beta chains below come from one sample, sequenced in a study of neurological immune-mediated disorders. As for time point: technical triplicate 3. Using its own MiXCR run on the 5' RACE reads, TCRdb lists one record per CDR3 protein. The data contain some 48,000 distinct CDR3 sequences, about 22% of them seen just once; the ten biggest clones take up about 4.5%. The specimen was PBMCs. The receptors come from a man aged 60 to 75 with HTLV-1-associated myelopathy (HAM/TSP).

This clonotype was counted many times. V and J are TRBV4-1 and TRBJ2-3; D is unclear. Trimming removed 0 bases at V and 0 bases at J, with 16 bases between. Germline values: CDR1 MGHRA, CDR2 YSYEKL. CDR3 length equals 18 residues. The chain's CDR3 is CASSQDSRRGASTDTQYF. CDR3 DNA sequence: TGCGCCAGCAGCCAAGATTCTCGCAGAGGAGCTAGCACAGATACGCAGTATTTT.

This clonotype is classed as medium-sized. V is TRBV20-1 and J is TRBJ1-2, with 7 bases that match TRBD1. The CDR3 loop spans 16 amino acids. Looked up from germline, CDR1 is DFQATT and CDR2 is SNEGSKA (reference sequence). The junction had 11 bases not matched to a gene; V was cut back by 0 bases and J by 4 bases. In nucleotides, the CDR3 is TGCAGTGCTAGAGATCGGAGAGGACAGGTGCTCTATGGCTACACCTTC. Residues: CSARDRRGQVLYGYTF.

This clonotype has at least ten counts. The DNA of the CDR3 is TGTGCCAGCAAGATAGCCCGATCGGGACAGGGTAACACTGAAGCTTTCTTT. Its protein product is CASKIARSGQGNTEAFF. V and J are TRBV27 and TRBJ1-1; 9 positions agree with TRBD1. CDR3 length equals 17 residues. Germline V lookup: CDR1 MNHEY, CDR2 SMNVEV (reference sequence). J lost 2 bases, V lost 7 bases, and 14 bases had no gene match.

This clonotype was counted ten times or more. The chain joins TRBV5-1 to TRBJ2-1; no reliable D call. This CDR3 region has 13 residues. Trimming cost V 0 bases and J 7 bases, with 8 bases left between them. The germline CDR1 and CDR2 sequences are SGHRS and YFSETQ. CDR3 bases: TGCGCCAGCAGCTTGGGACTGGAGAATGAGCAGTTCTTC. Translation gives CASSLGLENEQFF.

About this clonotype: One end of the junction fails to match germline, which may point to a read error. The rearrangement uses TRBV5-1 and TRBJ2-4, with 13 bases aligning to TRBD2. Germline loops: CDR1 SGHRS, CDR2 YFSETQ. The CDR3 is 14 amino acids. In DNA, the CDR3 is TGCGACAGCAGCCAGGGACTAGCGGGAAATGAGCAGTACTTC. This translates into CDSSQGLAGNEQYF.

This clonotype was counted many times. The chain uses TRBV28 and TRBJ1-2, with a weak D call TRBD1 (5 bases). Deletions cut 5 bases from V and 8 bases from J, with 18 bases between. This CDR3 region has 14 residues. Germline lookup yields CDR1 MDHEN and CDR2 SYDVKM. CDR3 protein: CASSPVFEGKGYTF. CDR3 sequence (DNA): TGTGCCAGCAGTCCCGTATTTGAGGGGAAGGGCTACACCTTC.

The chain combines TRBV12-2 with TRBJ2-3; TRBD2 is the table's D call, not checked against the DNA. TRBV12-2 is a listed pseudogene. CDR3 length equals 18 residues. CDR3 residues: CASRLKASGRAGRDTQYF. The CDR3 DNA follows: TGTGCAAGTCGCTTAAAGGCTAGCGGGAGGGCGGGCAGAGATACGCAGTATTTT.

This clonotype has a count of ten or more. This chain connects TRBV7-9 to TRBJ1-2, with D possibly being TRBD1 (5 bases). Trimming removed 4 bases from V and 2 bases from J, with 17 bases in between. The CDR3 is 16 residues long. CDR1 and CDR2 (germline): SEHNR, FQNEAQ (reference sequence). The CDR3 region has the DNA TGTGCCAGCAGCTCCGGGGGGACTGCGCGCAACTATGGCTACACCTTC. Translation gives CASSSGGTARNYGYTF.

This clonotype was detected many times. This chain uses TRBV3-1 with TRBJ2-7, with 8 bases lining up with TRBD2. Germline loops: CDR1 LGHDT, CDR2 YNNKEL (reference sequence). The CDR3 is 16 residues long. V shed 1 base and J 0 bases; nucleotides not matched to a gene: 5. CDR3 DNA: TGTGCCAGCAGCCAAGGTCTAGCGGGTGACTCCTACGAGCAGTACTTC. It is translated as CASSQGLAGDSYEQYF.

This clonotype was picked up many times. The rearrangement uses TRBV20-1 and TRBJ2-7, with D tentatively TRBD2 (6 bases). Germline V gene lookup returns CDR1 DFQATT and CDR2 SNEGSKA (reference sequence). The CDR3 has 13 amino acids. V shed 4 bases and J shed 5 bases, with 15 bases lying between them. The DNA for the CDR3 is TGCAGTGCTAAAACACCTTGGGGGGACGAGCAGTACTTC. This encodes CSAKTPWGDEQYF.

This clonotype was observed at least ten times. The chain carries TRBV20-1 and TRBJ2-5, with a possible D match to TRBD2 (5 bases). Germline loops: CDR1 DFQATT, CDR2 SNEGSKA (reference sequence). The V gene lost 6 bases and the J gene lost 5 bases, with 13 bases spanning the gap. CDR3 size: 12 residues. This CDR3 is CSATGIAETQYF. The CDR3 bases are TGCAGTGCAACCGGGATTGCGGAGACCCAGTACTTC.

This clonotype was recorded at least ten times. The J gene is TRBJ1-1, the V gene TRBV7-9; D unresolved. Trimming left V 3 bases short and J 1 base short, with 12 bases between. The CDR3 length is 15 residues. The germline V gene encodes CDR1 SEHNR and CDR2 FQNEAQ (reference sequence). CDR3 DNA: TGTGCCAGCAGCTTTTGGCGAGGTCAGAACACTGAAGCTTTCTTT. Protein sequence: CASSFWRGQNTEAFF.

This clonotype was seen many times. The genes are TRBV20-1 and TRBJ2-1; the D is unclear. CDR1 is DFQATT and CDR2 is SNEGSKA in the germline V gene (reference sequence). V dropped 6 bases and J dropped 3 bases, with 15 bases sitting between them. This CDR3 has 14 amino acids. CDR3 DNA: TGCAGTGCCAGACCAAGCAGCAACTACAATGAGCAGTTCTTC. As protein: CSARPSSNYNEQFF.

A word on this clonotype: A much bigger clone sits one base away, suggesting this may be a read error. The V call is TRBV6-1, the J call TRBJ2-1, with TRBD2 identical over 7 bases. Germline values: CDR1 MNHNS, CDR2 SASEGT. J lost 2 bases, V lost 8 bases, and 12 bases had no gene match. The CDR3 totals 16 residues. Here the CDR3 reads CASGSLGGLAYNEQFF. The CDR3 DNA reads as TGTGCCAGCGGTTCCCTAGGAGGACTAGCCTACAATGAGCAGTTCTTC.

This clonotype occurred many times. CDR3 residues: CSARVSTRQETQYF. CDR3 nucleotide sequence: TGCAGTGCTAGAGTGTCGACCCGCCAAGAGACCCAGTACTTC. The chain carries TRBV20-1 and TRBJ2-5; no firm D call. Deletions cut 1 base from V and 1 base from J, with 10 bases between. This CDR3 has 14 residues. The germline gives CDR1 DFQATT, CDR2 SNEGSKA (reference sequence).

The V and J genes are TRBV10-3 and TRBJ2-7; TRBD1 aligns across 8 bases. Unmatched junction bases numbered 15, after V lost 6 bases and J lost 2 bases. The germline V gene encodes CDR1 ENHRY and CDR2 SYGVKD. CDR3 length equals 17 residues. CDR3 DNA: TGTGCCATCAGCGAACACACCGGACAGGGTAGGACCTACGAGCAGTACTTC. Translating gives CAISEHTGQGRTYEQYF.

J is TRBJ2-5 and V is TRBV5-1; D unclear. The V gene's germline CDR1 is SGHRS and CDR2 YFSETQ. The V end was cut by 8 bases, the J end by 5 bases, with 16 bases between. The CDR3 has 13 residues. CDR3 residues: CASNQRSAETQYF. The CDR3 DNA reads TGCGCCAGTAATCAGCGCAGTGCGGAGACCCAGTACTTC.

This clonotype was observed at least ten times. The CDR3 here is CSAYRANEQFF. DNA for the CDR3: TGCAGTGCTTACAGGGCTAATGAGCAGTTCTTC. The rearrangement links TRBV20-1 to TRBJ2-1; tentative D call: TRBD1 (6 bases). Deletions cut 5 bases from V and 7 bases from J, with 9 bases between. This CDR3 spans 11 amino acids. Germline V gives CDR1 DFQATT, CDR2 SNEGSKA (reference sequence).

Many counts were recorded for this clonotype. This rearrangement joins TRBV6-2 or TRBV6-3 to TRBJ2-3; tentative D call: TRBD1 (6 bases). The CDR3 covers 16 residues. Germline-derived CDR1 and CDR2 are MNHEY and SVGEGT. Trimming shortened V by 6 bases and J by 5 bases, and 21 bases separated the two germline ends. The CDR3 protein is CASSHPGAIVQDTQYF. DNA of the CDR3: TGTGCCAGCAGCCACCCAGGGGCAATAGTTCAAGATACGCAGTATTTT.

This clonotype has a count of ten or more. V and J are TRBV20-1 and TRBJ2-7, with 7 bases matching TRBD1. V was pared by 4 bases and J by 4 bases, with 7 bases of the junction left unmatched. CDR3 length equals 13 residues. CDR1 is DFQATT and CDR2 is SNEGSKA in the germline V gene (reference sequence). The CDR3 spells CSAKGTATYEQYF. DNA for the CDR3: TGCAGTGCTAAAGGGACAGCGACTTACGAGCAGTACTTC.

At least ten counts were recorded for this clonotype. The rearrangement joins TRBV5-1 to TRBJ1-3, with D unresolved. Trimming took off 1 base at V and 1 base at J, with 0 bases between the two ends. From germline, CDR1 is SGHRS and CDR2 YFSETQ. The CDR3 consists of 12 residues. Here the CDR3 DNA reads TGCGCCAGCAGCTTGTCTGGAAACACCATATATTTT. It codes for CASSLSGNTIYF.

The chain's CDR3 is CASRERSRGETQYF. CDR3 nucleotides: TGTGCCAGCAGAGAGCGGTCCCGGGGGGAGACCCAGTACTTC. The chain employs TRBV12-3 or TRBV12-4 and TRBJ2-5; D might be TRBD2 (6 bases). The length of the CDR3 is 14 residues. V was pared by 6 bases and J by 5 bases, with 16 bases between.

This chain joins TRBV6-6 and TRBJ1-1; 10 bases map to TRBD1. Germline V gives CDR1 MNHNY, CDR2 SVGAGI (reference sequence). V was clipped by 4 bases and J by 10 bases; unmatched bases: 6. The CDR3 contains 13 residues. The CDR3 region is CASSFGTGVPAFF. As DNA, the CDR3 is TGTGCCAGCAGTTTTGGGACAGGGGTCCCAGCTTTCTTT.

The chain recombines TRBV7-2 with TRBJ2-1; 7 positions match TRBD1. The CDR3 loop spans 13 amino acids. The V gene's germline CDR1 is SGHTA and CDR2 FQGNSA. V lost 3 bases to trimming and J lost 6 bases; unmatched junction nucleotides: 2. The CDR3 spells CASSFTGVNEQFF. In nucleotides, the CDR3 is TGTGCCAGCAGCTTTACAGGGGTCAATGAGCAGTTCTTC.

The chain joins TRBV3-1 to TRBJ2-5, with 8 bases matching TRBD2. Trimming cost V 8 bases and J 5 bases; bases outside gene matches: 16. The germline CDR1 and CDR2 sequences are LGHDT and YNNKEL (reference sequence). CDR3 length: 16 amino acids. CDR3 region: CASHLSPREGFETQYF. The CDR3 coding sequence is TGTGCCAGCCACCTCTCGCCCCGGGAGGGCTTCGAGACCCAGTACTTC.

This clonotype has only a few counts. The chain recombines TRBV3-1 with TRBJ2-7, with 9 bases matching TRBD1. The CDR3 loop spans 16 amino acids. Germline CDR1 LGHDT, CDR2 YNNKEL (reference sequence). Trimming took 1 base from V and 1 from J; bases not matched to a gene: 5. The CDR3 DNA is TGTGCCAGCAGCCAAGCCACAGGGGGCACTTCCTACGAGCAGTACTTC. This encodes CASSQATGGTSYEQYF.

The table lists this clonotype with many counts. The J gene is TRBJ2-2, the V gene TRBV10-3; 8 nucleotides line up with TRBD1. The CDR3 consists of 18 residues. In germline, CDR1 is ENHRY, CDR2 SYGVKD. The V and J ends lost 3 bases and 4 bases, in that order; junction bases with no gene match: 13. DNA for the CDR3: TGTGCCATCAGTGATCCGAGAAGGGGACAGGCGACCACCGGGGAGCTGTTTTTT. It specifies CAISDPRRGQATTGELFF.

The table lists this clonotype with a count of one. One end of the junction does not line up with germline, which may come from a read error. V gene TRBV7-3 combines with J gene TRBJ2-3; D call uncertain. This CDR3 is 14 amino acids long. Per germline, CDR1 SGHTA and CDR2 FQGTGA. CDR3 region: CSSSPTTATDTQYF. Written as DNA, the CDR3 is TGTTCCAGCAGCCCAACGACGGCCACAGATACGCAGTATTTT. Looking up the rest from reference TRBV7-3 and TRBJ2-3 gives the full variable domain: GAGVSQTPSNKVTEKGKYVELRCDPISGHTALYWYRQSLGQGPEFLIYFQGTGAADDSGLPNDRFFAVRPEGSVSTLKIQRTERGDSAVYLCSSSPTTATDTQYFGPGTRLTVL.

This clonotype was detected ten times or more. The chain employs TRBV12-3 or TRBV12-4 and TRBJ2-6; 7 bases align to TRBD1. This CDR3 is 18 amino acids long. V trimming: 6 bases; J trimming: 0 bases; junction bases outside the gene matches: 11. CDR3 in amino acids: CASSSEQGLSSGANVLTF. The CDR3 DNA follows: TGTGCCAGCAGCTCGGAACAGGGGCTCAGCTCTGGGGCCAACGTCCTGACTTTC.

The chain is built from TRBV28 and TRBJ2-3; 12 nucleotides align to TRBD2. V trimming: 5 bases; J trimming: 7 bases; junction bases outside the gene matches: 16. The CDR3 has 18 residues. Germline assignment: CDR1 MDHEN and CDR2 SYDVKM. In DNA form, the CDR3 reads TGTGCCAGCAGTGGTGATTGGGGACTAGCGGGCCGCGGGAATACGCAGTATTTT. Amino acid sequence: CASSGDWGLAGRGNTQYF.

The sample holds a few counts of this clonotype. V and J are TRBV20-1 and TRBJ2-2, with D possibly being TRBD2 (6 bases). The CDR3 is 14 residues long. CDR1 DFQATT and CDR2 SNEGSKA come from the germline V gene (reference sequence). Trimming removed 3 bases at V and 1 base at J, with 9 bases between. The CDR3 region has the DNA TGCAGTGCTAGGGGGGGTAGGAACACCGGGGAGCTGTTTTTT. This codes for CSARGGRNTGELFF.